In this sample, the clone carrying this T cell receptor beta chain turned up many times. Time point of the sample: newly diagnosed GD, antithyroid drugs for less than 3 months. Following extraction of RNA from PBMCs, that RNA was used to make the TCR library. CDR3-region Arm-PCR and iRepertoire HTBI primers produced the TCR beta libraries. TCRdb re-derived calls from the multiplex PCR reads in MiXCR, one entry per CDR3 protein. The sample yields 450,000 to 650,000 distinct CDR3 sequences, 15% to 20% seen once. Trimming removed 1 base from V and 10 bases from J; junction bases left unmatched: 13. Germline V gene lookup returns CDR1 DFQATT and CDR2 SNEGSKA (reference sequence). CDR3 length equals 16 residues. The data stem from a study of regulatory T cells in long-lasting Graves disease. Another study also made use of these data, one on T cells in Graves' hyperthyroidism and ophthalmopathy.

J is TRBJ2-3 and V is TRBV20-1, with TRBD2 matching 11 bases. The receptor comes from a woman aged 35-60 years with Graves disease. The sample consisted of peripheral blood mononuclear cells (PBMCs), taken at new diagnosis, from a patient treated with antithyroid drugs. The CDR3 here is CSARAVTSGTQSAQYF. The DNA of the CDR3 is TGCAGTGCTAGAGCTGTGACTAGCGGGACTCAGTCGGCGCAGTATTTT.